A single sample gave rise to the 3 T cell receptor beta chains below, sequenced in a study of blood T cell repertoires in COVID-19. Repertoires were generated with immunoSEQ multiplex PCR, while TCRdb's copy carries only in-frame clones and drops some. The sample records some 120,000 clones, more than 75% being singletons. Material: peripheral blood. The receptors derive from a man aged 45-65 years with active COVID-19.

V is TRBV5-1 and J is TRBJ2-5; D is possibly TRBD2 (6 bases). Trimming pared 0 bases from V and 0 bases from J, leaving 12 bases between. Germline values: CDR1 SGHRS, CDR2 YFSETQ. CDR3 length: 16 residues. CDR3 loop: CASSLGLGKYQETQYF. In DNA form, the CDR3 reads TGCGCCAGCAGCTTGGGACTAGGCAAGTACCAAGAGACCCAGTACTTC. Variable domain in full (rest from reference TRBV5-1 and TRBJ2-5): KAGVTQTPRYLIKTRGQQVTLSCSPISGHRSVSWYQQTPGQGLQFLFEYFSETQRNKGNFPGRFSGRQFSNSRSEMNVSTLELGDSALYLCASSLGLGKYQETQYFGPGTRLLVL.

The CDR3 DNA follows: TGTGCCACCAGTGACTTTACAGGGAATGGCTACACCTTC. It specifies CATSDFTGNGYTF. The V gene is TRBV24-1, the J gene TRBJ1-2; a possible D gene is TRBD1 (6 bases). Germline V gene lookup returns CDR1 KGHDR and CDR2 SFDVKD. The CDR3 loop spans 13 amino acids. Trimming shortened V by 4 bases and J by 6 bases, and 11 bases separated the two germline ends.

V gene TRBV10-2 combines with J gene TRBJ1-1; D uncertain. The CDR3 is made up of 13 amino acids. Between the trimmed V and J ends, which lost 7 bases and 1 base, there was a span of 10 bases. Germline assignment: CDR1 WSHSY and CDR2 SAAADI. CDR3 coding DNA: TGCGCCAGCAAATTCGGTACGAACACTGAAGCTTTCTTT. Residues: CASKFGTNTEAFF.